This TCR beta chain stems from a study of T cell responses to AZD1222 COVID-19 vaccine. To note about this clone: Its cognate antigen is unknown.

Study-wide results and limits: Reportedly, close to half of spike-specific TCRs are directed against unmutated variant regions. Breadth and depth of Spike-specific TCRs rose after two AZD1222 doses. Scientists sampled the repertoires only once the peak T cell response had passed. Among those given AZD1222, only 6 or 7 were seropositive at baseline.

Between the trimmed V and J ends, which lost 3 bases and 9 bases, there was a span of 8 bases. The CDR3 sequence is 12 residues long. Per germline, CDR1 KGHDR and CDR2 SFDVKD. The repertoire was sequenced with immunoSEQ multiplex PCR; TCRdb's copy has only in-frame clones and lacks some. The repertoire has about 140,000 clones, over 80% of them found once; the top ten carry 3% to 4%. The sample here was peripheral blood, taken 28 days after the second AZD1222 dose. The V call is TRBV24-1, the J call TRBJ2-1; D unresolved. This TCR was recovered from an adult who received the AZD1222 COVID-19 vaccine. The CDR3 protein is CATSDAEGEQFF. CDR3 coding DNA: TGTGCCACCAGTGATGCGGAAGGTGAGCAGTTCTTC.